Following are 2 T cell receptor beta chains from one sample sequenced in a study of T cell repertoires in cytomegalovirus infection. Each CDR3 protein is one row after TCRdb ran MiXCR on the reads. In the table there are around 300,000 distinct CDR3 sequences, 20% to 25% of which are singletons. These receptors lack a known antigen. The sequences come from cultured PBMCs, collected from culture after CMV antigen stimulation. The source is a human donor in good health (CMV status not recorded). Some clones in this sample may be carry-over from other donors' samples.

This clonotype was seen a few times. The chain couples TRBV28 to TRBJ2-4; D tentatively fits TRBD1 or TRBD2 (5 bases each). V lost 2 bases, J lost 1 base, and 15 bases lay in between. The V gene's germline CDR1 is MDHEN and CDR2 SYDVKM. The CDR3 is made up of 17 amino acids. CDR3 protein: CASSLPLGVGAKNIQYF. CDR3 DNA: TGTGCCAGCAGTTTACCCCTGGGGGTAGGGGCCAAAAACATTCAGTACTTC. Based on the CDR3 plus reference TRBV28 and TRBJ2-4, the full variable domain is DVKVTQSSRYLVKRTGEKVFLECVQDMDHENMFWYRQDPGLGLRLIYFSYDVKMKEKGDIPEGYSVSREKKERFSLILESASTNQTSMYLCASSLPLGVGAKNIQYFGAGTRLSVL.

This clonotype was seen more than once but under ten times. This chain uses TRBV11-1 with TRBJ2-3; D gene ambiguous. Germline CDR1 SGHAT, CDR2 FQDESV (reference sequence). The CDR3 sequence is 15 residues long. The V and J ends lost 5 bases and 3 bases respectively, with 15 bases between them. The CDR3 coding sequence is TGTGCCAGCAGCCGCTACCCTCGGCAGACAGATACGCAGTATTTT. Its protein product is CASSRYPRQTDTQYF.